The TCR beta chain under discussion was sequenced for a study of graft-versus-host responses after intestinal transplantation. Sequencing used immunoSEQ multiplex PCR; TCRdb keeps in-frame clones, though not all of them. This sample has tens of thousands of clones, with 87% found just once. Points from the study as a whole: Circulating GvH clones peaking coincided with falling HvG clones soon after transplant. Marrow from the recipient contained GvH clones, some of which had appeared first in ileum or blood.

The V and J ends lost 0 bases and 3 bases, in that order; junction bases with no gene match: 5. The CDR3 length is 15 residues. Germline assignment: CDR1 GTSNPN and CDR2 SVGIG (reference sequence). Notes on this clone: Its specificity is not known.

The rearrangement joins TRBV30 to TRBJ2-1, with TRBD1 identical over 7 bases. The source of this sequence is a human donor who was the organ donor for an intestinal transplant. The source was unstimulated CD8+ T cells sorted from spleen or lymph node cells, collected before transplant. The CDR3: CAWSVGTAHYNEQFF. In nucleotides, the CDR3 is TGTGCCTGGAGTGTAGGGACAGCTCACTACAATGAGCAGTTCTTC.